Below, one T cell receptor (beta chain) is given with its context. The antigen remains unidentified. Data came from immunoSEQ multiplex PCR; TCRdb stores just in-frame clones and leaves some out. The sample records 68,000 or so clones, about four fifths being singletons. This CDR3 comprises 15 residues. V trimming: 0 bases; J trimming: 4 bases; junction bases outside the gene matches: 6. The germline CDR1 and CDR2 sequences are WNHNN and SYGVQD (reference sequence). This sample is part of a study of T cell clones after liver transplantation. On the study more broadly: A pre-transplant mixed lymphocyte reaction with TCRbeta sequencing defined graft-donor-reactive clones followed in post-transplant blood. Findings and limits, study-wide: The donor-reactive repertoire was only partly measurable in two subjects, lacking donor cells.

Sample: CD4+ T cells from blood, taken before liver transplant. The receptor's source is a human donor who received a liver transplant. The chain has TRBV10-1 and TRBJ2-7, with 7 bases aligning to TRBD2. CDR3 sequence (DNA): TGCGCCAGCAGTGAGTCTGTGGCGGGAGCATACGAGCAGTACTTC. Protein product: CASSESVAGAYEQYF.